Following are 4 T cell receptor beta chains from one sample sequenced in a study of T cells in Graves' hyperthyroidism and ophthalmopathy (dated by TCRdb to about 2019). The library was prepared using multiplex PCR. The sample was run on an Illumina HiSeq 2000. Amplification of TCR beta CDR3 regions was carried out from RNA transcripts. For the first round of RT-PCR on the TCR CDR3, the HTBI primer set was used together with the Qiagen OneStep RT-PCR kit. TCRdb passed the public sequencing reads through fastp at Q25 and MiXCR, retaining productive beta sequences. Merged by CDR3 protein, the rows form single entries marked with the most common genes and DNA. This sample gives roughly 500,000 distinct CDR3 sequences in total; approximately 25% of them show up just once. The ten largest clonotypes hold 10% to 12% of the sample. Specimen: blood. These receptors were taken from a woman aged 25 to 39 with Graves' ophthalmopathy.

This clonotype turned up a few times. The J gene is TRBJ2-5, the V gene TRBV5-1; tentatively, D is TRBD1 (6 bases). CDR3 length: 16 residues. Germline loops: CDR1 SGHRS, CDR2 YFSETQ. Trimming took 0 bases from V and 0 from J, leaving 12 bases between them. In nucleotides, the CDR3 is TGCGCCAGCAGCTTGGGAGGACAGATGTACCAAGAGACCCAGTACTTC. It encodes CASSLGGQMYQETQYF.

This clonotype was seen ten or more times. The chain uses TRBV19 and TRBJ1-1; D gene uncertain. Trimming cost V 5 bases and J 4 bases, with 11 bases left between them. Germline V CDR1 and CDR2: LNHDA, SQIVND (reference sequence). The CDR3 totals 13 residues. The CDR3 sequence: CASSWDPGTEAFF. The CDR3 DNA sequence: TGTGCCAGTAGTTGGGATCCGGGCACTGAAGCTTTCTTT.

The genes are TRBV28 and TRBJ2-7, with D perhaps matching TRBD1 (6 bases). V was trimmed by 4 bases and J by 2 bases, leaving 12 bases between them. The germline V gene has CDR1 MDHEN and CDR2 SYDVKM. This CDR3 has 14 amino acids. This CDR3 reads CASSSTGRAYEQYF. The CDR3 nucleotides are TGTGCCAGCAGTTCGACAGGAAGAGCCTACGAGCAGTACTTC.

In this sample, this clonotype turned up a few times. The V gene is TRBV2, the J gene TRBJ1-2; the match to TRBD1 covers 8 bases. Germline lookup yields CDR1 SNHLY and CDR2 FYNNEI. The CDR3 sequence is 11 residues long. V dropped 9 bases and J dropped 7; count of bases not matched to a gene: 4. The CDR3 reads CARGQGGGYTF. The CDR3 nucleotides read TGTGCCAGAGGACAGGGCGGTGGCTACACCTTC. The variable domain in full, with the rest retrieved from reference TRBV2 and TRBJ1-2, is EPEVTQTPSHQVTQMGQEVILRCVPISNHLYFYWYRQILGQKVEFLVSFYNNEISEKSEIFDDQFSVERPDGSNFTLKIRSTKLEDSAMYFCARGQGGGYTFGSGTRLTVV.